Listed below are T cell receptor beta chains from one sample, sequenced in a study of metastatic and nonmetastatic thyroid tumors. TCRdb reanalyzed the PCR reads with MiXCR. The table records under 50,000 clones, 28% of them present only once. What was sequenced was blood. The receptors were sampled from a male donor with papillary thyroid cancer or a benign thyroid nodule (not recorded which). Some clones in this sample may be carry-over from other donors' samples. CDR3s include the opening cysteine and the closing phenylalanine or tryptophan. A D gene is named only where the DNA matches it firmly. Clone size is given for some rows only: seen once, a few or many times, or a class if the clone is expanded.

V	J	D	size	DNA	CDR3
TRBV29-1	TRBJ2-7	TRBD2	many	TGCAGCGTGAGGACTAGCGGGAGGCAAAGCGAGCAGTACTTC	CSVRTSGRQSEQYF
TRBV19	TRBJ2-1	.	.	TGTGCCAGTAGTTTTCAGTTGAACGAGCAGTTCTTC	CASSFQLNEQFF
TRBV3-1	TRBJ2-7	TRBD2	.	TGTGCCAGCAGGAGAGCGGGAGAAAGATACGAGCAGTACTTC	CASRRAGERYEQYF
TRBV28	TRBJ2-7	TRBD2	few	TGTGCCAGCAGTTTATTTTTGCTAGCGGGAGGCCCTCTCCTCTACGAGCAGTACTTC	CASSLFLLAGGPLLYEQYF
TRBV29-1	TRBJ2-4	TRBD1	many	TGCAGCGTGACAGGGGCCAAAAACATTCAGTACTTC	CSVTGAKNIQYF
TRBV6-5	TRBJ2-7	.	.	TGTGCCAGCAGCTCCTCGACAGGCTCCTACAAGCAGTACTTT	CASSSSTGSYKQYF
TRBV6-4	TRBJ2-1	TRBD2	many	TGTGCCAGCAGTGAAGGACTAGCGGGAGACAATGAGCAGTTCTTC	CASSEGLAGDNEQFF
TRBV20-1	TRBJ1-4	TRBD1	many	TGCAGTGGACGGGACAGGGGAGGTGAAAAACTGTTTTTT	CSGRDRGGEKLFF
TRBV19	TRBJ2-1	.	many	TGTGCCAGTAGTATTCGGGACTCCTACAATGAGCAGTTCTTC	CASSIRDSYNEQFF
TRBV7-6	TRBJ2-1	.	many	TGTGCCAGCAGCTTAGTTGTGACTAGGAAGGACCGCGAGCAGTTCTTC	CASSLVVTRKDREQFF
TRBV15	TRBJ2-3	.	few	TGTGCCACCAGCACCGGGACCAAGGGCACAGATACGCAGTATTTT	CATSTGTKGTDTQYF
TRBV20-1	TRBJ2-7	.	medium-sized	TGCAGTGCTAGCTTCCCTAGACAGTCCTACGAGCAGTACTTC	CSASFPRQSYEQYF
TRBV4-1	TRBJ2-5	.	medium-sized	TGCGCCAGCAGCCAAGAACAGGGCTCGAAGGAGACCCAGTACTTC	CASSQEQGSKETQYF
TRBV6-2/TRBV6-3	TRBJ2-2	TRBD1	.	TGTGCCAGCAGAACCGGCGGGACAGGGTCCCCCGGGGAGCTGTTTTTT	CASRTGGTGSPGELFF
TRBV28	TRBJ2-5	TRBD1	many	TGTGCCAGCAGTTCACCATGGACAGGGTCGGAGACCCAGTACTTC	CASSSPWTGSETQYF
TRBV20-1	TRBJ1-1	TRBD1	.	TGCAGTGCTAGTTCTCCAGGGACAGAAAACACTGAAGCTTTCTTT	CSASSPGTENTEAFF
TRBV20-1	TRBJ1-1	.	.	TGCAGTGCTAGACAGCCGAACACTGAAGCTTTCTTT	CSARQPNTEAFF
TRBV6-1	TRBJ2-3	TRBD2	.	TGTGCCAGCAGTGAGGGACTAGCGGTAGGGCCGAGAGATACGCAGTATTTT	CASSEGLAVGPRDTQYF
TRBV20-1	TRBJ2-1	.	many	TGCAGTGCTAGCCGACTGAGATTCAATGAGCAGTTCTTC	CSASRLRFNEQFF
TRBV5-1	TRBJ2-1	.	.	TGCGCCAGCAGCTTTACAGGGAGCTCCTACAATGAGCAGTTCTTC	CASSFTGSSYNEQFF
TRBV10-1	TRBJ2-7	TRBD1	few	TGCGCCAGCAGTGACGAGACAGGGCGAGAGCAGTACTTC	CASSDETGREQYF
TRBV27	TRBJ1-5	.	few	TGTGCCAGCGGCCCCCGACAGGACGGTAGGGGCTACAATCAGCCCCAGCATTTT	CASGPRQDGRGYNQPQHF
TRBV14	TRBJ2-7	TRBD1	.	TGTGCCAGCAGCCAAGATCGTTGGACAGGACTTTGGTACGAGCAGTACTTC	CASSQDRWTGLWYEQYF
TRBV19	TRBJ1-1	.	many	TGTGCCAGTAGTATAAGGTTAGACCTTTTCACTGAAGCTTTCTTT	CASSIRLDLFTEAFF
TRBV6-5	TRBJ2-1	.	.	TGTGCCAGCAGTTACGGGCATGAGCAGTTCTTC	CASSYGHEQFF
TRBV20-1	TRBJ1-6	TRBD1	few	TGCAGTGCTAGCCCCACGGGACAGCCTAATTCACCCCTCCACTTT	CSASPTGQPNSPLHF
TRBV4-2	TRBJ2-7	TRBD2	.	TGTGCCAGCAGCCAAGAGCGAAGCGGGAGAGGCGAGCAGTACTTC	CASSQERSGRGEQYF
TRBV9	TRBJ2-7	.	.	TGTGCCAGCAGCCCACAAGATTTGGGTAACGAGCAGTACTTC	CASSPQDLGNEQYF
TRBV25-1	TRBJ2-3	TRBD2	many	TGTGCCAGCAGTGAATATCGGGGGCCTGGGACTAGCGGGGGAGGGGATACGCAGTATTTT	CASSEYRGPGTSGGGDTQYF
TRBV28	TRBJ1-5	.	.	TGTGCCAGCAGACCCCCGTGGGTAAGCAATCAGCCCCAGCATTTT	CASRPPWVSNQPQHF
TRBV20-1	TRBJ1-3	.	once	TGCAGTGCTAGAGCCGTGGGGGGCTCAAGCTCTGGAAACACCATATATTTT	CSARAVGGSSSGNTIYF
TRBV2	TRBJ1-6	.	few	TGTGCCAGCAACACGGGGGGGACTAATAATTCACCCCTCCACTTT	CASNTGGTNNSPLHF
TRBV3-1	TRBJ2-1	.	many	TGTGCCAGCAGCCAGTTGGGGACCATCGGTGGGCAGTTCTTC	CASSQLGTIGGQFF
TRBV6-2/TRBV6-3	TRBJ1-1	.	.	TGTGCCAGCAGTTACTGGTTAGGGCCCTTGAACACTGAAGCTTTCTTT	CASSYWLGPLNTEAFF
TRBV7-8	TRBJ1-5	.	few	TGTGCCAGCAGCCTAACAGACAGCAATCAGCCCCAGCATTTT	CASSLTDSNQPQHF
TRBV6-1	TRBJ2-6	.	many	TGTGCCAGCAAGGCCGGGTTATCTGGGGCCAACGTCCTGACTTTC	CASKAGLSGANVLTF
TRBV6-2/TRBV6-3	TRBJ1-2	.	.	TGTGTCATAGCGGACTTCTATGGCTACACCTTC	CVIADFYGYTF